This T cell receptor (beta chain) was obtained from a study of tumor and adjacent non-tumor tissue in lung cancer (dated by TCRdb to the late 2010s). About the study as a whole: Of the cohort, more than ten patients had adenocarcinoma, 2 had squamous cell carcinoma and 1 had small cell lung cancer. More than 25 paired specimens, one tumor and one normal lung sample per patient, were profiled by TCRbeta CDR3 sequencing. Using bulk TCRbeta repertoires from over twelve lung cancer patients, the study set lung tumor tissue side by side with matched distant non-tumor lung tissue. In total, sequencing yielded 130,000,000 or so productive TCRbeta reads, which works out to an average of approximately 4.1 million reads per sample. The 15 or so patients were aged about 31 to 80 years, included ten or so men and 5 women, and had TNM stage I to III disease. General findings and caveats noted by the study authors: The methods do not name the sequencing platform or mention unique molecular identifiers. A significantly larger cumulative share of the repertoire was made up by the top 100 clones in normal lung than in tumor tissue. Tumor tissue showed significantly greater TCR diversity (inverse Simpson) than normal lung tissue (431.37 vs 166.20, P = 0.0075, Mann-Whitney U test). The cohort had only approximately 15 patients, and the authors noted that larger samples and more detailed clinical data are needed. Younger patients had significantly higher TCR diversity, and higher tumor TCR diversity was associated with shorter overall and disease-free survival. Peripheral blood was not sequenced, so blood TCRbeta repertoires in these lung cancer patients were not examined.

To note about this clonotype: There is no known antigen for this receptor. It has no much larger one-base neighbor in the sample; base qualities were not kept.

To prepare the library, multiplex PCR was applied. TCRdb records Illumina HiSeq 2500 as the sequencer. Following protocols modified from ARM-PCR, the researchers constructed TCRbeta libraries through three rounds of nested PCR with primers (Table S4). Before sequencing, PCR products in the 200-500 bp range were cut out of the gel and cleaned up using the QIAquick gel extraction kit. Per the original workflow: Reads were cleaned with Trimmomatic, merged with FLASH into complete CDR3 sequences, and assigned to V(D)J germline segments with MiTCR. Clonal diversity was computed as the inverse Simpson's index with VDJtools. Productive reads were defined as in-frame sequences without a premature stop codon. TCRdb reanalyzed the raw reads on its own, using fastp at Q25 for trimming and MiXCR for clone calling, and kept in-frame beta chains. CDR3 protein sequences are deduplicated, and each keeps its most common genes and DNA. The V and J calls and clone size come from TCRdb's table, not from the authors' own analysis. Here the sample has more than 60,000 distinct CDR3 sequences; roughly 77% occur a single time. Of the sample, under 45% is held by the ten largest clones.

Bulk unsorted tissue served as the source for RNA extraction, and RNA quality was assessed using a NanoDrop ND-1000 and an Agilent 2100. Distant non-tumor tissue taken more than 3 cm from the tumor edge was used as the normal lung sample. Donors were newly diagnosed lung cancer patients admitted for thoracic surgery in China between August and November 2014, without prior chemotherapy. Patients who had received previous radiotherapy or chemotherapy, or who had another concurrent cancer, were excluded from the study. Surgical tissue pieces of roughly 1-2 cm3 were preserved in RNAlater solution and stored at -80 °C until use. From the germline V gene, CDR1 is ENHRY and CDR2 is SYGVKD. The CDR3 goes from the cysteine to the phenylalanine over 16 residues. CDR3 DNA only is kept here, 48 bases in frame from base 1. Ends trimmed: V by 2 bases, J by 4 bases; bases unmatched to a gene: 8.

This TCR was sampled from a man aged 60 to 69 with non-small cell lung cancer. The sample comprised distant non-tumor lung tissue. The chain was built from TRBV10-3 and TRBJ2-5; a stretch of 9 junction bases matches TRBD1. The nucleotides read TGTGCCATCAGTGAGCGGACAGGGGTGGTAGGAGAGACCCAGTACTTC. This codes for CAISERTGVVGETQYF.